This T cell receptor beta chain derives from a study of shared clonotypes between healthy human individuals. Study details: The composition of the donors was a couple of women and three men aged 18 to 49. Per donor, CD8 memory used one plate, CD8 naive used two, CD4 memory used three and CD4 naive used three.

The CDR3 is 12 residues long. The germline gives CDR1 MGHDK, CDR2 SYGVNS. Trimming pared 6 bases from V and 6 bases from J, leaving 8 bases between. General study results and limits: Non-shared clonotypes showed lower generation probabilities than clonotypes common to all four donors.

TCRdb keeps only in-frame clones here, not all; method: immunoSEQ multiplex PCR. The sample lists a few hundred thousand clones, less than 85% seen once, with less than 11% in the top ten. For this clone: Its antigen is undetermined.

Sequenced input: memory CD4+ T cells sorted from blood. Subset indicated: CD45RA-negative fraction. The genes are TRBV25-1 and TRBJ2-2; unclear D gene. The clonotype comes from a man younger than 45 in good health. CDR3 coding DNA: TGTGCCAGCAGCGCCTCCGCCGGGGAGCTGTTTTTT. Its protein product is CASSASAGELFF.